A single sample gave rise to the 16 T cell receptor beta chains below, sequenced in a study of T-cell reconstitution after alpha-beta-depleted transplantation in children. Preparing the TCRbeta library involved the use of unique molecular identifiers. TCRdb redid the calling of the PCR reads with MiXCR, one entry per CDR3 protein. Of about 980,000 distinct CDR3 sequences listed, about 29% are singletons. Sample: PBMCs, mostly from graft donor cells, taken 360 days after TCRalphabeta/CD19-depleted stem cell transplant. The receptors originated from a boy in the first two years of life who had a stem cell transplant for SCID, so the T cells may come from the graft donor.

The table lists this clonotype with a few counts. The rearrangement uses TRBV20-1 and TRBJ2-5; unclear D gene. V was shortened by 4 bases and J by 5 bases, with 17 bases between the two germline ends. The CDR3 spans 14 residues. Per the germline V gene, CDR1 is DFQATT and CDR2 is SNEGSKA (reference sequence). This CDR3 is CSAILVTGPETQYF. DNA of the CDR3: TGCAGTGCTATACTTGTGACGGGTCCGGAGACCCAGTACTTC.

The chain has TRBV6-5 and TRBJ2-7, with 7 bases that match TRBD1. J was trimmed by 6 bases and V by 0 bases; bases with no gene match: 14. The CDR3 consists of 17 residues. CDR1 MNHEY and CDR2 SVGAGI come from the germline V gene. CDR3 sequence: CASSYSEGGAVRGEQYF. The DNA of the CDR3 is TGTGCCAGCAGTTACTCTGAAGGGGGCGCGGTCAGGGGCGAGCAGTACTTC.

The chain couples TRBV11-2 to TRBJ2-5; 8 positions match TRBD2. V was pared by 7 bases and J by 4 bases, with 5 bases of the junction left unmatched. CDR1 is SGHAT, CDR2 FQNNGV, per germline. The CDR3 loop spans 13 amino acids. In DNA form, the CDR3 reads TGTGCCAGCACGATGGGACTAGGAGAGACCCAGTACTTC. Amino acid sequence: CASTMGLGETQYF.

This clonotype has only one observation. The V gene is TRBV5-1, the J gene TRBJ2-7; D is unclear. The CDR3 is 12 residues long. Germline CDR1 and CDR2: SGHRS and YFSETQ. V lost 1 base and J lost 5, with 7 bases in between. This chain's CDR3 is CASSLIPDEQYF. Here the CDR3 DNA reads TGCGCCAGCAGCTTGATTCCGGACGAGCAGTACTTC.

This clonotype was recorded a few times. The CDR3 DNA is TGCGCCAGCAGCCCGGGACAGGGGTATGCCGGGGAGCTGTTTTTT. It encodes CASSPGQGYAGELFF. This sequence joins TRBV5-1 and TRBJ2-2, with 10 bases that match TRBD1. This CDR3 has 15 residues. The ends lost 4 bases at V and 6 bases at J; junction bases unmatched: 6. CDR1 and CDR2 from the germline V gene are SGHRS and YFSETQ.

J is TRBJ2-7 and V is TRBV5-1; 7 bases align to TRBD2. The J segment lost 7 bases and the V segment lost 3 bases, leaving 7 bases of the junction unmatched. Germline assignment: CDR1 SGHRS and CDR2 YFSETQ. CDR3 length: 13 residues. CDR3 amino acids: CASSWGLLGEQYF. In DNA, the CDR3 is TGCGCCAGCAGCTGGGGACTACTAGGGGAGCAGTACTTC.

This clonotype was counted between two and nine times. The rearrangement uses TRBV15 and TRBJ2-1; D may be TRBD1 or TRBD2 (5 bases each). V gave up 4 bases and J gave up 5 bases, with 15 bases separating them. This CDR3 comprises 15 residues. Germline V CDR1 and CDR2: LNHNV, YYDKDF (reference sequence). The CDR3 DNA reads as TGTGCCACCAGCAAACCGGGACCCGGGGACAATGAGCAGTTCTTC. This codes for CATSKPGPGDNEQFF.

The gene calls are TRBV27 and TRBJ2-7, with D possibly being TRBD1 (6 bases). The V and J ends lost 2 bases and 1 base respectively, with 9 bases between them. The germline V gene has CDR1 MNHEY and CDR2 SMNVEV (reference sequence). The length of the CDR3 is 14 residues. In nucleotides, the CDR3 is TGTGCCAGCAGTTTACACAGGGAATCCTACGAGCAGTACTTC. This sequence encodes CASSLHRESYEQYF.

This rearrangement joins TRBV7-3 to TRBJ2-3, with D hard to call. With 3 bases removed from V and 4 bases from J, the gap between germline ends came to 5 bases. The CDR3 has 12 amino acids. Germline CDR1 SGHTA, CDR2 FQGTGA. The CDR3 DNA follows: TGTGCCAGCAGCTTTTCCGCAGATACGCAGTATTTT. Translated, it gives CASSFSADTQYF. Looking up the rest from reference TRBV7-3 and TRBJ2-3 gives the full variable domain: GAGVSQTPSNKVTEKGKYVELRCDPISGHTALYWYRQSLGQGPEFLIYFQGTGAADDSGLPNDRFFAVRPEGSVSTLKIQRTERGDSAVYLCASSFSADTQYFGPGTRLTVL.

This clonotype turned up a few times. This sequence joins TRBV5-1 and TRBJ2-4, with D perhaps matching TRBD1 (5 bases). Per germline, CDR1 SGHRS and CDR2 YFSETQ. Between the trimmed V and J ends, which lost 5 bases and 8 bases, there was a span of 14 bases. The CDR3 covers 13 residues. The CDR3 region is CASRYDRVDIQYF. In DNA form, the CDR3 reads TGCGCCAGCAGATACGACAGAGTAGACATTCAGTACTTC.

This chain uses TRBV5-1 with TRBJ2-1, with TRBD2 as a possible D gene (6 bases). There are 15 residues in the CDR3. V dropped 5 bases and J dropped 4 bases, with 16 bases sitting between them. CDR1 and CDR2 from the germline V gene are SGHRS and YFSETQ. The CDR3 loop reads CASRRDLQRYNEQFF. CDR3 nucleotides: TGCGCCAGCAGGCGGGACCTTCAGAGGTACAATGAGCAGTTCTTC.

The chain joins TRBV5-1 to TRBJ2-6; the D gene is possibly TRBD1 (6 bases). The CDR3 covers 14 residues. Germline V CDR1 and CDR2: SGHRS, YFSETQ. V gave up 4 bases and J gave up 6 bases, with 11 bases separating them. The CDR3 reads CASSLQGQANVLTF. The CDR3 bases are TGCGCCAGCAGCCTACAGGGACAGGCCAACGTCCTGACTTTC.

This clonotype was seen repeatedly, ten times or more. The J gene is TRBJ2-2, the V gene TRBV10-2; 7 bases are shared with TRBD1. With 7 bases clipped from V and 1 base from J, the junction kept 6 bases outside the gene matches. This CDR3 comprises 15 residues. The germline CDR1 and CDR2 sequences are WSHSY and SAAADI. The DNA for the CDR3 is TGCGCCAGCACCCCGGGACAGAGGAACACCGGGGAGCTGTTTTTT. This encodes CASTPGQRNTGELFF.

This clonotype came up a few times. The chain links TRBV25-1 to TRBJ2-3, with D perhaps TRBD1 (5 bases). Germline V lookup: CDR1 MGHDK, CDR2 SYGVNS. The V end was cut by 3 bases, the J end by 1 base, with 11 bases between. This CDR3 has 15 residues. Here the CDR3 DNA reads TGTGCCAGCAGTGAGTGGGGCTTTGGCACAGATACGCAGTATTTT. It codes for CASSEWGFGTDTQYF.

This clonotype was found a few times. The V and J genes are TRBV10-3 and TRBJ2-2; D unresolved. The germline V gene encodes CDR1 ENHRY and CDR2 SYGVKD. The CDR3 loop spans 11 amino acids. Trimming cost V 6 bases and J 4 bases, with 3 bases left between them. CDR3 sequence: CAIRATGELFF. Written as DNA, the CDR3 is TGTGCCATCAGAGCCACCGGGGAGCTGTTTTTT.

The CDR3 spells CASSLGPWGYNEQFF. The CDR3 DNA reads TGTGCCAGCAGCTTAGGACCCTGGGGATACAATGAGCAGTTCTTC. The rearrangement uses TRBV7-8 and TRBJ2-1; D call uncertain. Trimming left V 1 base short and J 4 bases short, with 11 bases between. Germline lookup yields CDR1 SGHVS and CDR2 FQNEAQ. This CDR3 is built from 15 residues.